The 14 T cell receptor beta chains given below trace back to one sample, sequenced in a study of control samples from healthy donors and cancer patients. The repertoire was sequenced with immunoSEQ multiplex PCR; TCRdb's copy has only in-frame clones and lacks some. The data contain 130,000 or so clones, 85% to 95% of them singletons. Sequencing was carried out using blood. The receptors here all came from a man aged 40-55 years in good health.

This chain uses TRBV7-9 with TRBJ2-3; D remains unclear. Germline assignment: CDR1 SEHNR and CDR2 FQNEAQ (reference sequence). V was trimmed by 7 bases and J by 0 bases, leaving 14 bases between them. The CDR3 sequence is 15 residues long. This CDR3 is CASTPEGTSTDTQYF. CDR3 nucleotides: TGTGCCAGCACCCCCGAAGGAACAAGCACAGATACGCAGTATTTT.

This sequence joins TRBV3-1 (or the pseudogene TRBV3-2) and TRBJ2-1; 7 bases align to TRBD2. The CDR3 is 16 residues long. The V gene end was trimmed by 0 bases and the J gene end by 10 bases; junction bases not matched to a gene: 12. Germline CDR1 is LGHDT and CDR2 is YNNKEL (reference sequence). The CDR3 region is CASSQDVVGGPREQFF. The CDR3 nucleotides are TGTGCCAGCAGCCAAGATGTGGTGGGAGGGCCGAGGGAGCAGTTCTTC.

The V call is TRBV5-1, the J call TRBJ1-3; D ambiguous. This CDR3 region has 13 residues. From germline, CDR1 is SGHRS and CDR2 YFSETQ. With 4 bases removed from V and 2 bases from J, the gap between germline ends came to 7 bases. The CDR3 loop reads CASSADPGNTIYF. CDR3 nucleotides: TGCGCCAGCAGCGCCGATCCTGGAAACACCATATATTTT.

The chain couples TRBV30 to TRBJ1-1; D remains unclear. Germline assignment: CDR1 GTSNPN and CDR2 SVGIG (reference sequence). This CDR3 is 16 amino acids long. Trimming cost V 3 bases and J 2 bases, with 19 bases left between them. The chain's CDR3 is CAWRRINRAYNTEAFF. The CDR3 DNA follows: TGTGCCTGGAGGAGAATAAACAGAGCTTATAACACTGAAGCTTTCTTT.

The gene calls are TRBV7-2 and TRBJ2-2; the D gene is possibly TRBD1 (6 bases). V gave up 4 bases and J gave up 5 bases, with 20 bases separating them. In germline, CDR1 is SGHTA, CDR2 FQGNSA. CDR3 length: 17 amino acids. The CDR3 here is CASSSRPNRVWTGELFF. The CDR3, as DNA: TGTGCCAGCAGCTCGAGACCAAACAGGGTATGGACCGGGGAGCTGTTTTTT.

The rearrangement uses TRBV9 and TRBJ2-1; no clear D gene. The V end lost 0 bases, the J end lost 0 bases, and 16 bases lay between the germline ends. The length of the CDR3 is 18 residues. Per germline, CDR1 SGDLS and CDR2 YYNGEE. CDR3 in amino acids: CASSVAIFLESSYNEQFF. The CDR3 region has the DNA TGTGCCAGCAGCGTAGCTATTTTCTTGGAGAGCTCCTACAATGAGCAGTTCTTC.

As to this clone: The identical CDR3 is also encoded by other nucleotide sequences in the sample. The chain uses TRBV6-2 or TRBV6-3 and TRBJ2-2, with D maybe TRBD2 (5 bases). The ends were cut back, 2 bases at V and 4 bases at J, with 5 bases in the middle. Per germline, CDR1 MNHEY and CDR2 SVGEGT. The CDR3 loop spans 13 amino acids. The CDR3 sequence is CASSYRGTGELFF. CDR3 coding DNA: TGTGCCAGCAGTTACCGGGGCACCGGGGAGCTGTTTTTT.

The chain couples TRBV7-9 to TRBJ1-2; no reliable D call. Trimming pared 3 bases from V and 8 bases from J, leaving 7 bases between. This CDR3 is 11 amino acids long. CDR1 SEHNR and CDR2 FQNEAQ come from the germline V gene (reference sequence). DNA of the CDR3: TGTGCCAGCAGCTTTCTATGGGGCTACACCTTC. It encodes CASSFLWGYTF.

The V and J genes are TRBV9 and TRBJ2-7, with 13 bases that match TRBD2. The ends lost 3 bases at V and 6 bases at J; junction bases unmatched: 9. CDR3 length: 16 residues. Germline V gene sequence: CDR1 SGDLS, CDR2 YYNGEE. CDR3 coding DNA: TGTGCCAGCAGCGCGCCAGGGACTAGCGGGACCGCCGAGCAGTACTTC. Translated, it gives CASSAPGTSGTAEQYF.

This clone was picked up one time. The chain combines TRBV2 with TRBJ1-5; 8 positions agree with TRBD1. This CDR3 region has 14 residues. CDR1 is SNHLY and CDR2 is FYNNEI in the germline V gene. Trimming cost V 6 bases and J 1 base; bases outside gene matches: 2. Written as DNA, the CDR3 is TGTGCCAGCAGGACAGGGGTGAGCAATCAGCCCCAGCATTTT. Protein: CASRTGVSNQPQHF.

The gene calls are TRBV3-1 (or the pseudogene TRBV3-2) and TRBJ1-2; D is undetermined. The CDR3 covers 15 residues. CDR1 and CDR2 from the germline V gene are LGHDT and YNNKEL (reference sequence). Trimming took off 1 base at V and 5 bases at J, with 14 bases between the two ends. CDR3 in amino acids: CASSQGGFVVYGYTF. In DNA, the CDR3 is TGTGCCAGCAGCCAAGGCGGTTTTGTTGTGTATGGCTACACCTTC.

The genes are TRBV7-3 and TRBJ2-1; D is possibly TRBD2 (6 bases). Germline CDR1 reads SGHTA; CDR2 reads FQGTGA. This CDR3 is 17 amino acids long. V was clipped by 2 bases and J by 3 bases, with 17 bases between them. The CDR3 DNA sequence: TGTGCCAGCAGCTTAGGGGGGTTCGGCGCAAACTACAATGAGCAGTTCTTC. Translating gives CASSLGGFGANYNEQFF.

The rearrangement joins TRBV4-2 to TRBJ1-1; D possibly corresponds to TRBD1 (5 bases). V dropped 0 bases and J dropped 2 bases, with 7 bases sitting between them. Germline V lookup: CDR1 LGHNA, CDR2 YNFKEQ. The CDR3 totals 14 residues. CDR3 amino acids: CASSQDRANTEAFF. The CDR3 nucleotides read TGTGCCAGCAGCCAAGACAGGGCAAACACTGAAGCTTTCTTT.

CDR3 region: CASSPLAGGSTDTQYF. CDR3 in DNA: TGTGCCAGCAGCCCACTAGCGGGGGGGAGCACAGATACGCAGTATTTT. The chain joins TRBV7-2 to TRBJ2-3, with 13 positions matching TRBD2. The germline V gene has CDR1 SGHTA and CDR2 FQGNSA. The CDR3 runs to 16 residues. V was clipped by 5 bases and J by 0 bases; unmatched bases: 2.